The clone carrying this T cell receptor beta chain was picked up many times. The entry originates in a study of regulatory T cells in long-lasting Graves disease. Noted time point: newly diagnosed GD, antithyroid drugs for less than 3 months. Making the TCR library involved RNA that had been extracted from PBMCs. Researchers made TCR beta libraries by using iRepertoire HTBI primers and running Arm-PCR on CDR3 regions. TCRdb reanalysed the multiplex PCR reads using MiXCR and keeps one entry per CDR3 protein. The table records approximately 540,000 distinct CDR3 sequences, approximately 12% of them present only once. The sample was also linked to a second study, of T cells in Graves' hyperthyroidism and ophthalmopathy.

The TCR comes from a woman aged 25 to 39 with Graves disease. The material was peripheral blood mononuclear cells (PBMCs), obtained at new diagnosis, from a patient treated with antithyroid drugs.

CDR3 nucleotides: TGTGCCAGCAGCTTCCCAGGTAACGATGAGCAGTTCTTC. It codes for CASSFPGNDEQFF. The V and J genes are TRBV7-9 and TRBJ2-1, with unresolved D. This CDR3 is built from 13 residues. The ends were cut back, 3 bases at V and 8 bases at J, with 11 bases in the middle. Germline loops: CDR1 SEHNR, CDR2 FQNEAQ (reference sequence).